The next 14 T cell receptor beta chains were all read from a single sample in a study of blood T cell repertoires in COVID-19. Sequencing used immunoSEQ multiplex PCR; TCRdb keeps in-frame clones, though not all of them. The table includes under 250,000 clones, roughly 84% detected once. Sequencing was carried out using peripheral blood. Source of these receptors: a human donor in a cohort sampled during active COVID-19.

V gene TRBV19 combines with J gene TRBJ2-4; TRBD1 aligns across 7 bases. V lost 1 base to trimming and J lost 5 bases; unmatched junction nucleotides: 2. The germline V gene has CDR1 LNHDA and CDR2 SQIVND (reference sequence). CDR3 length equals 14 residues. CDR3 residues: CASSIGGGENIQYF. The CDR3 DNA reads TGTGCCAGTAGTATAGGAGGGGGCGAAAACATTCAGTACTTC.

The chain carries TRBV6-5 and TRBJ2-7, with a possible D match to TRBD1 (6 bases). This CDR3 is built from 14 residues. V was clipped by 6 bases and J by 0 bases, with 12 bases between them. Per germline, CDR1 MNHEY and CDR2 SVGAGI. In DNA form, the CDR3 reads TGTGCCAGCAGCCCGAGGGACATCTCCTACGAGCAGTACTTC. Translated: CASSPRDISYEQYF.

The CDR3 region is CSAGRGTQYF. CDR3 nucleotide sequence: TGCAGTGCCGGCCGCGGGACCCAGTACTTC. The V and J genes are TRBV20-1 and TRBJ2-5, with D hard to call. The CDR3 has 10 amino acids. V shed 6 bases and J shed 7 bases, with 9 bases lying between them. Germline V lookup: CDR1 DFQATT, CDR2 SNEGSKA (reference sequence).

The chain has TRBV19 and TRBJ2-7, with a tentative D call TRBD1 (5 bases). V lost 4 bases, J lost 3 bases, and 13 bases lay in between. This CDR3 is built from 14 residues. The germline CDR1 and CDR2 sequences are LNHDA and SQIVND (reference sequence). This CDR3 reads CASSTGQWGYEQYF. The DNA for the CDR3 is TGTGCCAGTAGTACTGGACAATGGGGCTACGAGCAGTACTTC.

J is TRBJ1-3 and V is TRBV30; 7 bases are shared with TRBD1. V was pared by 1 base and J by 11 bases, with 8 bases of the junction left unmatched. The CDR3 loop spans 13 amino acids. In germline, CDR1 is GTSNPN, CDR2 SVGIG (reference sequence). The CDR3 sequence is CAWSERPGGPIYF. CDR3 DNA sequence: TGTGCCTGGAGTGAGAGGCCAGGGGGTCCCATATATTTT.

V gene TRBV5-1 combines with J gene TRBJ2-3; 7 bases map to TRBD2. After removal of 2 bases from V and 0 bases from J, the junction contained 3 bases not matched to a gene. The CDR3 has 15 residues. The germline CDR1 and CDR2 sequences are SGHRS and YFSETQ. CDR3 sequence: CASSFGGSSTDTQYF. The CDR3 DNA is TGCGCCAGCAGCTTCGGCGGGAGCAGCACAGATACGCAGTATTTT.

The chain joins TRBV10-3 to TRBJ2-5; 9 bases match TRBD2. This CDR3 contains 15 residues. J lost 3 bases, V lost 9 bases, and 11 bases had no gene match. Germline V gene lookup returns CDR1 ENHRY and CDR2 SYGVKD. This CDR3 reads CAISMLAGSKETQYF. The CDR3 bases are TGTGCCATAAGTATGCTAGCGGGAAGCAAAGAGACCCAGTACTTC.

The V call is TRBV3-1 (or the pseudogene TRBV3-2), the J call TRBJ2-3; D uncertain. The CDR3 contains 14 residues. Per the germline V gene, CDR1 is LGHDT and CDR2 is YNNKEL (reference sequence). Trimming took 1 base from V and 2 from J, leaving 7 bases between them. The DNA of the CDR3 is TGTGCCAGCAGCCAAGGAGGATTCACAGATACGCAGTATTTT. Translation: CASSQGGFTDTQYF.

There are many counts of this clone. The chain links TRBV4-1 to TRBJ1-5; 9 nucleotides agree with TRBD1. This CDR3 comprises 19 residues. With V trimmed by 3 bases and J by 0 bases, 12 bases remained unmatched. Germline V CDR1 and CDR2: MGHRA, YSYEKL. The CDR3 DNA reads as TGCGCCAGCAGCCAGATAGGACAGGGGCAATTATTTAGCAATCAGCCCCAGCATTTT. Encoded protein: CASSQIGQGQLFSNQPQHF.

The chain links TRBV7-6 to TRBJ2-4; 7 bases are shared with TRBD2. The CDR3 consists of 16 residues. J gave up 1 base and V 1 base, and 4 bases lay outside the gene matches. Germline CDR1 and CDR2: SGHVS and FNYEAQ. The CDR3 loop is CASSLGAGAAKNIQYF. In nucleotides, the CDR3 is TGTGCCAGCAGCTTAGGGGCGGGAGCGGCCAAAAACATTCAGTACTTC.

The chain links TRBV18 to TRBJ2-2, with D unresolved. This CDR3 is 14 amino acids long. The germline V gene encodes CDR1 KGHSH and CDR2 LQKENI. V was clipped by 5 bases and J by 2 bases, with 9 bases between them. The CDR3 protein is CASSFPRNTGELFF. CDR3 in DNA: TGTGCCAGCTCATTTCCCAGAAACACCGGGGAGCTGTTTTTT. Filled out from reference TRBV18 and TRBJ2-2, the complete variable domain reads NAGVMQNPRHLVRRRGQEARLRCSPMKGHSHVYWYRQLPEEGLKFMVYLQKENIIDESGMPKERFSAEFPKEGPSILRIQQVVRGDSAAYFCASSFPRNTGELFFGEGSRLTVL.

The gene calls are TRBV2 and TRBJ2-3; possibly TRBD2 for D (5 bases). Trimming took 3 bases from V and 4 from J, leaving 11 bases between them. This CDR3 spans 14 amino acids. CDR1 is SNHLY and CDR2 is FYNNEI in the germline V gene. CDR3 sequence: CASSDPGLSDTQYF. CDR3 nucleotides: TGTGCCAGCAGTGATCCGGGGTTGTCAGATACGCAGTATTTT.

This clone showed up just once. The CDR3 nucleotides are TGTGCCAGCAGGAAAAGGAGCACTGAAGCTTTCTTT. Protein: CASRKRSTEAFF. The chain uses TRBV6-5 and TRBJ1-1; D call uncertain. The CDR3 loop spans 12 amino acids. The V gene's germline CDR1 is MNHEY and CDR2 SVGAGI. Between the trimmed V and J ends, which lost 6 bases and 4 bases, there was a span of 9 bases.

The V call is TRBV24-1, the J call TRBJ2-7, with 9 bases matching TRBD1. Germline CDR1 reads KGHDR; CDR2 reads SFDVKD. Unmatched junction bases numbered 4, after V lost 5 bases and J lost 6 bases. The CDR3 has 13 residues. The CDR3 DNA reads as TGTGCCACCAGTGTTAGGACAGGGGTCGAGCAGTACTTC. It specifies CATSVRTGVEQYF.